The text below deals with one TCR beta chain. The antigen remains undetermined. This specimen comes from a study of T cells in Graves' hyperthyroidism and ophthalmopathy. Study observations and caveats: Prediction of ophthalmopathy progression came a median about 6 months pre-onset.

Researchers amplified the TCR beta CDR3 regions from RNA transcripts. During a first-round RT-PCR of the TCR CDR3, the HTBI primer set was used. Each CDR3 protein is one row after TCRdb ran MiXCR on the multiplex PCR reads. The sample gives around 60,000 distinct CDR3 sequences, approximately 50% of which show up once; around 12% is in the top ten. For ophthalmopathy patients, the Clinical Activity Score was at least 3 and the NOSPECS grade at least 4; duration was under 3 months. This CDR3 region has 11 residues. Trimming left V 0 bases short and J 5 bases short, with 4 bases between. Germline assignment: CDR1 DFQATT and CDR2 SNEGSKA (reference sequence).

This receptor was identified in a woman aged 30 to 39 with Graves' ophthalmopathy. The specimen was blood. The V gene is TRBV20-1, the J gene TRBJ1-2; D not resolved. This CDR3 reads CSARDGYGYTF. The CDR3 DNA reads TGCAGTGCTAGAGATGGATATGGCTACACCTTC.